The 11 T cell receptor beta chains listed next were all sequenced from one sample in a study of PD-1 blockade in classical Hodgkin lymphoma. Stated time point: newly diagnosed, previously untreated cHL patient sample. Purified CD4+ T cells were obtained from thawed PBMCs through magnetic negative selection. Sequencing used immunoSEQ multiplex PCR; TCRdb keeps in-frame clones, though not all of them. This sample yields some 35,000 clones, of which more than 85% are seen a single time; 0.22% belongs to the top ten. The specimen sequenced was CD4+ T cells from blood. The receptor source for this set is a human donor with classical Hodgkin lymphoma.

CDR3 in DNA: TGTGCCAGCAGCTTAAGGGGAAACTATGGCTACACCTTC. This gives the protein CASSLRGNYGYTF. This sequence joins TRBV7-3 and TRBJ1-2; D gene unclear. Per the germline V gene, CDR1 is SGHTA and CDR2 is FQGTGA. The CDR3 contains 13 residues. V lost 1 base to trimming and J lost 2 bases, with 5 bases between them.

CDR3 region: CASSLGREVYGYTF. The CDR3 DNA sequence: TGCGCCAGCAGCTTGGGTAGGGAGGTCTATGGCTACACCTTC. This rearrangement joins TRBV5-1 to TRBJ1-2; no firm D call. Germline assignment: CDR1 SGHRS and CDR2 YFSETQ. The CDR3 loop spans 14 amino acids. V shed 0 bases and J shed 4 bases, with 10 bases lying between them. Supplemented by reference TRBV5-1 and TRBJ1-2, the full variable domain reads KAGVTQTPRYLIKTRGQQVTLSCSPISGHRSVSWYQQTPGQGLQFLFEYFSETQRNKGNFPGRFSGRQFSNSRSEMNVSTLELGDSALYLCASSLGREVYGYTFGSGTRLTVV.

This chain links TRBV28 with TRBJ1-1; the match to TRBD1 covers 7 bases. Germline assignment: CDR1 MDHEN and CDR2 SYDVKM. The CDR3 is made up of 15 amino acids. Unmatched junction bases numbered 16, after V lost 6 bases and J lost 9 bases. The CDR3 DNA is TGTGCCAGCAGCTTGCGGGTGACAGGGCCTGGGAAAGCTTTCTTT. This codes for CASSLRVTGPGKAFF.

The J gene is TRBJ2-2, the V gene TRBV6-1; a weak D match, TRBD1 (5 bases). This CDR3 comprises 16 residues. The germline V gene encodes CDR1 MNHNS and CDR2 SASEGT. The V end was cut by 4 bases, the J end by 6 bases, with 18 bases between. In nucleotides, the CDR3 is TGTGCCAGCAGTGCCACAGGCCGCAGTGGGTCCGGGGAGCTGTTTTTT. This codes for CASSATGRSGSGELFF.

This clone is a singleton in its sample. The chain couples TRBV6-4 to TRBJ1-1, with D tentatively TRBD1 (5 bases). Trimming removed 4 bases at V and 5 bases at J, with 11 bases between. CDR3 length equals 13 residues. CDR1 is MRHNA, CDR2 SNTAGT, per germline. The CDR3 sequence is CASSAKEGTEAFF. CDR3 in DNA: TGTGCCAGCAGTGCCAAGGAGGGGACTGAAGCTTTCTTT.

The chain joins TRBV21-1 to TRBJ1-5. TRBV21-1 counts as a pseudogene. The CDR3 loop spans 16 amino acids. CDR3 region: CASSPPRGFGNQPQHF. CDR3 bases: TGTGCCAGCAGCCCACCGAGGGGATTCGGCAATCAGCCCCAGCATTTT.

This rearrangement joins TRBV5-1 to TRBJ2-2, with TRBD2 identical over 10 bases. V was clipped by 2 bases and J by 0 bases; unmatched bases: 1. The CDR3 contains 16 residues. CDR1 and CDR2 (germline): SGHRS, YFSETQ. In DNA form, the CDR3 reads TGCGCCAGCAGCTTAGCGGGAGGGACGAACACCGGGGAGCTGTTTTTT. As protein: CASSLAGGTNTGELFF.

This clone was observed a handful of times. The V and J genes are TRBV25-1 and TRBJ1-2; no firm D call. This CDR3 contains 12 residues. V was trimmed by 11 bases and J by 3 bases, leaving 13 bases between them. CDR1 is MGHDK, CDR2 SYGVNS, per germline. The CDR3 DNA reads TGTGCCTCCTCAGTGGCGGACTATGGCTACACCTTC. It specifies CASSVADYGYTF.

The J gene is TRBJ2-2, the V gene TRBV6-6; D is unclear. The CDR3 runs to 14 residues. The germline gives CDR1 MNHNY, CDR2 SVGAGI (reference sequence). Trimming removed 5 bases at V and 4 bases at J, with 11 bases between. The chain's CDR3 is CASSKTSGTGELFF. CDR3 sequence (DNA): TGTGCCAGCAGTAAAACCTCGGGCACCGGGGAGCTGTTTTTT.

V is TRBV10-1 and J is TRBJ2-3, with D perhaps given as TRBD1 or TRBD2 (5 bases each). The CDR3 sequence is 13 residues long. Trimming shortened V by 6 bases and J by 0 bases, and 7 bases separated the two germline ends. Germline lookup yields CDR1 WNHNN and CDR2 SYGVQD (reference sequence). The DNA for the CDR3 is TGCGCCAGCAGCGGGGCTAGCACAGATACGCAGTATTTT. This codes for CASSGASTDTQYF.

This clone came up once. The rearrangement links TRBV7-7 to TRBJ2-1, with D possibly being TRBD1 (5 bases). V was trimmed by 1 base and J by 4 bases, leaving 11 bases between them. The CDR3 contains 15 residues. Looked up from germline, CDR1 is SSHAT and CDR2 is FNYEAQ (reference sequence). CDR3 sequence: CASSLGQGIYNEQFF. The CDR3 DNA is TGTGCCAGCAGCTTAGGGCAGGGAATTTACAATGAGCAGTTCTTC. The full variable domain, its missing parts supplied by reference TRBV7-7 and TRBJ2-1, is GAGVSQSPRYKVTKRGQDVTLRCDPISSHATLYWYQQALGQGPEFLTYFNYEAQPDKSGLPSDRFSAERPEGSISTLTIQRTEQRDSAMYRCASSLGQGIYNEQFFGPGTRLTVL.